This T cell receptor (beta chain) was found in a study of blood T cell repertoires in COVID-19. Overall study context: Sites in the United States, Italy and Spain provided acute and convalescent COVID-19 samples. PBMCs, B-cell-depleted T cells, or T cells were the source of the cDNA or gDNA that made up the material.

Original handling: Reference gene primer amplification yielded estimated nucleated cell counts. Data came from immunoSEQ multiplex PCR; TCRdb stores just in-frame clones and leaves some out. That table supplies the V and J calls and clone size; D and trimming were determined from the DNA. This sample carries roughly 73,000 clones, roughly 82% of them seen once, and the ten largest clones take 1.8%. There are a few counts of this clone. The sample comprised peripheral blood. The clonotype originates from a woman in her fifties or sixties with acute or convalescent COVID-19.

CDR3 residues: CASSPGRSYGYTF. The CDR3, as DNA: TGTGCCAGCAGCCCGGGGAGGAGCTATGGCTACACCTTC. The gene calls are TRBV12-3 or TRBV12-4 and TRBJ1-2; D gene uncertain. The CDR3 runs 13 residues. With 6 bases removed from V and 4 bases from J, the gap between germline ends came to 12 bases.